The present T cell receptor (beta chain) was sequenced within a study of T cell responses to AZD1222 COVID-19 vaccine. Regarding the study as a whole: White British donors predominated, females outnumbered males, and clonal diversity was possibly underestimated. Spike was spanned by vaccine-associated CD4 TCRs, which were dominant at 160-218 and 743-854. Only 5 to 7 AZD1222 recipients were seropositive at baseline.

The assay was immunoSEQ multiplex PCR, and TCRdb's table has in-frame clones only and misses some. The sample holds around 110,000 clones; 70% to 90% are singletons and the top ten take under 4.5%. Trimming took off 4 bases at V and 2 bases at J, with 20 bases between the two ends. Germline assignment: CDR1 MNHEY and CDR2 SVGEGT. This CDR3 region has 18 residues. To note about this clone: The target antigen is unknown.

The rearrangement uses TRBV6-2 or TRBV6-3 and TRBJ2-2, with D tentatively TRBD2 (6 bases). Sequencing used peripheral blood, obtained on day 0 of MenACWY control vaccination. The TCR comes from an adult in good health. The CDR3 is CASSSYSGTLTNTGELFF. The CDR3 coding sequence is TGTGCCAGCAGTTCCTACTCCGGGACTCTCACCAACACCGGGGAGCTGTTTTTT.